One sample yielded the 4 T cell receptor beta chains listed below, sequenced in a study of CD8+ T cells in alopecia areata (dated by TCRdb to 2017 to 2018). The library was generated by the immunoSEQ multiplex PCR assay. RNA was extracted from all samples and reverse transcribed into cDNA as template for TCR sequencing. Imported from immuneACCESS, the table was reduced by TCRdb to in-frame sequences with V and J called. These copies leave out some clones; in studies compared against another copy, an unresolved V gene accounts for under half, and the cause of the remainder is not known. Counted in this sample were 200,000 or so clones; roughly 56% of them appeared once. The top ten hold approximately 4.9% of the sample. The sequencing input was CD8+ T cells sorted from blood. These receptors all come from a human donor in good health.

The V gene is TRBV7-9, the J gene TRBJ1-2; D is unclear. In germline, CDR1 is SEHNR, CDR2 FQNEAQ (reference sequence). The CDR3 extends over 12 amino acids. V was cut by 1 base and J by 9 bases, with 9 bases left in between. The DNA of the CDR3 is TGTGCCAGCAGCTTAGACTCCACAAGCTACACCTTC. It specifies CASSLDSTSYTF.

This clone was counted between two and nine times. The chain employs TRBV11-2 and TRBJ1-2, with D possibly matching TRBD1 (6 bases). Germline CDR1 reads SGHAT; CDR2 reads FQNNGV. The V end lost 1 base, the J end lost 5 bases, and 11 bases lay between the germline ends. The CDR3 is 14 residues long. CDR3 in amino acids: CASSLGQVLYGYTF. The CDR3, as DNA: TGTGCCAGCAGCTTAGGACAGGTGCTATATGGCTACACCTTC.

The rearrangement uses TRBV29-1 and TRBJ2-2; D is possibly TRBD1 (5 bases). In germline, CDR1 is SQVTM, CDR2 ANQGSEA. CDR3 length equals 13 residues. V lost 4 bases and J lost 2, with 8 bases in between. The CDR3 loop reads CSVGDSNTGELFF. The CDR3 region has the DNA TGCAGCGTTGGCGACAGTAACACCGGGGAGCTGTTTTTT.

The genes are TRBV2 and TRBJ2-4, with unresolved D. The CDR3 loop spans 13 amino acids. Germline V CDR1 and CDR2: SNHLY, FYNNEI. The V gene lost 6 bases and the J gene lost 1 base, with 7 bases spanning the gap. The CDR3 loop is CASSHGAKNIQYF. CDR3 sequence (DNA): TGTGCCAGCAGCCACGGGGCCAAAAACATTCAGTACTTC.